These 14 T cell receptor beta chains came from one sample sequenced in a study of immune characteristics of hereditary and idiopathic chronic pancreatitis. Only in-frame clones appear in the TCRdb table, and some are missing; sequencing was by immunoSEQ multiplex PCR. The data contain roughly 600 clones, around 62% of them singletons. Sequenced sample: pancreas tissue. The origin of the receptors is a human donor who was a deceased organ donor serving as a healthy control.

There are a few counts of this clone. This chain connects TRBV5-1 to TRBJ1-2; D gene ambiguous. This CDR3 spans 14 amino acids. From germline, CDR1 is SGHRS and CDR2 YFSETQ. V was clipped by 1 base and J by 6 bases, with 13 bases between them. CDR3 in DNA: TGCGCCAGCAGCTTGCAAAAAGGGTTCGATGGCTACACCTTC. Its translation: CASSLQKGFDGYTF.

The chain is built from TRBV7-3 and TRBJ2-3; D may be TRBD1 (7 bases). V lost 5 bases and J 0 bases, leaving 12 bases between the germline ends. This CDR3 region has 15 residues. Germline V lookup: CDR1 SGHTA, CDR2 FQGTGA. CDR3 residues: CASSRGTASTDTQYF. In DNA, the CDR3 is TGTGCCAGCAGCCGCGGGACAGCTAGCACAGATACGCAGTATTTT.

The chain uses TRBV6-1 and TRBJ2-2, with 13 bases fitting TRBD2. Germline CDR1 reads MNHNS; CDR2 reads SASEGT. This CDR3 is 18 amino acids long. V lost 5 bases, J lost 3 bases, and 9 bases stayed unmatched. In DNA, the CDR3 is TGTGCCAGCAGTAAAGGACTAGCGGGAGTGGGGGACACCGGGGAGCTGTTTTTT. Protein product: CASSKGLAGVGDTGELFF.

The gene calls are TRBV14 and TRBJ2-3; D is ambiguous. Germline V CDR1 and CDR2: SGHDN, FVKESK. The CDR3 consists of 9 residues. The CDR3 here is CGNHDTQYF. DNA of the CDR3: TGTGGGAATCACGATACGCAGTATTTT.

The chain employs TRBV14 and TRBJ2-1, with 7 positions matching TRBD2. The CDR3 extends over 15 amino acids. From germline, CDR1 is SGHDN and CDR2 FVKESK. The trim removed 1 base at V and 2 bases at J, leaving 2 bases unmatched. The CDR3 region has the DNA TGTGCCAGCAGCCAAGGCGGGGGAACCTACAATGAGCAGTTCTTC. This sequence encodes CASSQGGGTYNEQFF.

This sequence joins TRBV9 and TRBJ2-5, with no clear D. V lost 0 bases and J lost 4, with 16 bases in between. Per the germline V gene, CDR1 is SGDLS and CDR2 is YYNGEE. CDR3 size: 16 residues. CDR3 nucleotide sequence: TGTGCCAGCAGCGTAGACCCTCCCGGAGTATTAGAGACCCAGTACTTC. Its translation: CASSVDPPGVLETQYF.

The chain has TRBV30 and TRBJ2-7; D gene ambiguous. Trimming shortened V by 7 bases and J by 0 bases, and 16 bases separated the two germline ends. The CDR3 runs 14 residues. CDR1 is GTSNPN, CDR2 SVGIG, per germline (reference sequence). The CDR3 here is CAYRTVAASYEQYF. CDR3 nucleotides: TGTGCCTACCGAACAGTAGCTGCCTCCTACGAGCAGTACTTC.

This clone was detected only a few times. The rearrangement links TRBV3-1 (or the pseudogene TRBV3-2) to TRBJ2-1; tentatively, D is TRBD1 or TRBD2 (5 bases each). V was clipped by 4 bases and J by 0 bases, with 13 bases between them. Germline values: CDR1 LGHDT, CDR2 YNNKEL (reference sequence). The length of the CDR3 is 16 residues. CDR3 residues: CASSLLPGTSYNEQFF. The CDR3 DNA follows: TGTGCCAGCAGCCTCTTGCCAGGGACCTCCTACAATGAGCAGTTCTTC.

This chain connects TRBV5-6 to TRBJ2-3; TRBD1 aligns across 8 bases. After removal of 2 bases from V and 6 bases from J, the junction contained 8 bases not matched to a gene. CDR1 is SGHDT, CDR2 YYEEEE, per germline. The CDR3 has 15 residues. The CDR3 DNA sequence: TGTGCCAGCAGCTTTGGTGACAGGGGATGGGATACGCAGTATTTT. It encodes CASSFGDRGWDTQYF.

The gene calls are TRBV19 and TRBJ2-7, with 11 bases matching TRBD2. Unmatched junction bases numbered 3, after V lost 5 bases and J lost 6 bases. CDR1 is LNHDA and CDR2 is SQIVND in the germline V gene (reference sequence). CDR3 length equals 13 residues. This CDR3 reads CASSAGLAGEQYF. CDR3 nucleotides: TGTGCCAGTAGTGCAGGACTAGCGGGCGAGCAGTACTTC.

V gene TRBV9 combines with J gene TRBJ1-1, with TRBD1 identical over 12 bases. This CDR3 spans 15 amino acids. J lost 6 bases, V lost 4 bases, and 7 bases had no gene match. CDR1 SGDLS and CDR2 YYNGEE come from the germline V gene. CDR3 nucleotide sequence: TGTGCCAGCAGCAAAAGGGACAGGGGGCTGTCTGAAGCTTTCTTT. Residues: CASSKRDRGLSEAFF.

The chain's CDR3 is CASSLDGNSGNTIYF. CDR3 nucleotides: TGCGCCAGCAGCTTGGATGGCAACTCTGGAAACACCATATATTTT. This chain uses TRBV5-1 with TRBJ1-3; D call uncertain. This CDR3 has 15 amino acids. Germline loops: CDR1 SGHRS, CDR2 YFSETQ. V lost 0 bases and J 0 bases, leaving 7 bases between the germline ends.

CDR3 DNA: TGTGCCAGCAGTCCGTATGACAGGGGCACTGAAGCTTTCTTT. This sequence encodes CASSPYDRGTEAFF. The genes are TRBV27 and TRBJ1-1, with 8 bases identical to TRBD1. Germline assignment: CDR1 MNHEY and CDR2 SMNVEV (reference sequence). This CDR3 contains 14 residues. The V gene end was trimmed by 5 bases and the J gene end by 4 bases; junction bases not matched to a gene: 6.

The rearrangement uses TRBV29-1 and TRBJ2-7; D is unresolved. Germline lookup yields CDR1 SQVTM and CDR2 ANQGSEA. The V end was cut by 7 bases, the J end by 4 bases, with 32 bases between. This CDR3 contains 18 residues. This chain's CDR3 is CSDPSEKGWVISRYEQYF. CDR3 nucleotides: TGCAGCGATCCAAGTGAAAAAGGGTGGGTAATCTCTCGATACGAGCAGTACTTC.